The 28 T cell receptor beta chains below come from one sample, sequenced in a study of shared clonotypes between healthy human individuals. Data came from immunoSEQ multiplex PCR; TCRdb stores just in-frame clones and leaves some out. The sample carries 1,500,000 or so clones, just under 99% recorded once. Sequencing input: naive CD4+ T cells sorted from blood. Specified subset: CD45RA+ positively selected. These receptors were collected from a man younger than 45 in good health.

This clone has just one count. This chain joins TRBV7-9 and TRBJ1-2, with 10 bases aligning to TRBD1. CDR1 and CDR2 from the germline V gene are SEHNR and FQNEAQ (reference sequence). J was trimmed by 14 bases and V by 5 bases; bases with no gene match: 5. This CDR3 is 11 amino acids long. Here the CDR3 DNA reads TGTGCCAGCAGCCAAGACAGGGGGCGAACCTTC. Encoded protein: CASSQDRGRTF.

The J gene is TRBJ2-3, the V gene TRBV18, with TRBD2 matching 8 bases. The germline V gene encodes CDR1 KGHSH and CDR2 LQKENI. The V gene end was trimmed by 3 bases and the J gene end by 5 bases; junction bases not matched to a gene: 4. This CDR3 has 14 amino acids. The CDR3 DNA reads as TGTGCCAGCTCACCGGTAGCGGGGAGAGATACGCAGTATTTT. It yields the protein CASSPVAGRDTQYF.

The chain joins TRBV19 to TRBJ2-1; no firm D call. V lost 5 bases and J 4 bases, leaving 12 bases between the germline ends. This CDR3 region has 14 residues. Germline V gene sequence: CDR1 LNHDA, CDR2 SQIVND (reference sequence). In DNA form, the CDR3 reads TGTGCCAGTAGTCGCACCCTTTCTTACAATGAGCAGTTCTTC. Translating it yields CASSRTLSYNEQFF.

The V gene is TRBV6-6, the J gene TRBJ2-1; perhaps TRBD1 as D (6 bases). The CDR3 totals 12 residues. Trimming took 2 bases from V and 8 from J, leaving 7 bases between them. Germline V gene data show CDR1 as MNHNY and CDR2 as SVGAGI (reference sequence). The CDR3 DNA is TGTGCCAGCAGTTACGGGGGCGATGAGCAGTTCTTC. This sequence encodes CASSYGGDEQFF.

The CDR3 reads CASSILAGASEQFF. CDR3 sequence (DNA): TGTGCCAGCAGTATACTAGCGGGAGCGAGTGAGCAGTTCTTC. The chain employs TRBV7-9 and TRBJ2-1, with 11 bases aligning to TRBD2. Unmatched junction bases numbered 7, after V lost 6 bases and J lost 9 bases. The germline CDR1 and CDR2 sequences are SEHNR and FQNEAQ (reference sequence). CDR3 length equals 14 residues.

The rearrangement links TRBV2 to TRBJ2-7, with 9 bases aligning to TRBD1. Germline CDR1 SNHLY, CDR2 FYNNEI. The CDR3 spans 15 residues. V lost 4 bases and J lost 1; bases outside the gene matches: 5. The CDR3 region is CASSGTGTGSYEQYF. CDR3 in DNA: TGTGCCAGCAGTGGAACCGGGACAGGGTCCTACGAGCAGTACTTC.

The chain combines TRBV4-3 with TRBJ2-3, with D perhaps given as TRBD1 or TRBD2 (5 bases each). The germline V gene encodes CDR1 LGHNA and CDR2 YSLEER. V was clipped by 0 bases and J by 4 bases, with 5 bases between them. The CDR3 totals 13 residues. CDR3 sequence reads: CASSQEGADTQYF. The CDR3 coding sequence is TGCGCCAGCAGCCAAGAGGGGGCAGATACGCAGTATTTT.

The chain has TRBV11-2 and TRBJ2-3, with 8 nucleotides matching TRBD1. Unmatched junction bases numbered 4, after V lost 1 base and J lost 1 base. The V gene's germline CDR1 is SGHAT and CDR2 FQNNGV. The CDR3 runs 16 residues. Here the CDR3 reads CASSLVGRGRTDTQYF. The CDR3 DNA sequence: TGTGCCAGCAGCTTAGTTGGCAGGGGGCGCACAGATACGCAGTATTTT.

The rearrangement joins TRBV18 to TRBJ2-7; D unclear. CDR1 KGHSH and CDR2 LQKENI come from the germline V gene. V was pared by 2 bases and J by 0 bases, with 11 bases between. The CDR3 is 15 amino acids. CDR3 amino acids: CASSPSSGHSYEQYF. DNA for the CDR3: TGTGCCAGCTCACCATCATCTGGGCACTCCTACGAGCAGTACTTC. Full variable domain (missing parts from reference TRBV18 and TRBJ2-7): NAGVMQNPRHLVRRRGQEARLRCSPMKGHSHVYWYRQLPEEGLKFMVYLQKENIIDESGMPKERFSAEFPKEGPSILRIQQVVRGDSAAYFCASSPSSGHSYEQYFGPGTRLTVT.

The rearrangement joins TRBV9 to TRBJ2-7; 9 bases map to TRBD1. The CDR3 is made up of 15 amino acids. J lost 3 bases, V lost 2 bases, and 6 bases had no gene match. The germline V gene has CDR1 SGDLS and CDR2 YYNGEE. DNA of the CDR3: TGTGCCAGCAGCGTGGGGACAGGGTCGTTCTACGAGCAGTACTTC. This codes for CASSVGTGSFYEQYF. Supplemented by reference TRBV9 and TRBJ2-7, the full variable domain reads DSGVTQTPKHLITATGQRVTLRCSPRSGDLSVYWYQQSLDQGLQFLIQYYNGEERAKGNILERFSAQQFPDLHSELNLSSLELGDSALYFCASSVGTGSFYEQYFGPGTRLTVT.

The rearrangement links TRBV10-3 to TRBJ2-2, with 7 bases that match TRBD2. The germline gives CDR1 ENHRY, CDR2 SYGVKD. CDR3 size: 12 residues. The CDR3: CAAGSNTGELFF. DNA for the CDR3: TGTGCAGCGGGGTCGAACACCGGGGAGCTGTTTTTT.

The gene calls are TRBV9 and TRBJ2-5; 11 nucleotides align to TRBD2. The germline V gene encodes CDR1 SGDLS and CDR2 YYNGEE. V was pared by 3 bases and J by 4 bases, with 11 bases of the junction left unmatched. The CDR3 consists of 17 residues. In DNA, the CDR3 is TGTGCCAGCAGCGGCGGCTTAGCGGGAGGGCCGGGAGAGACCCAGTACTTC. The encoded protein is CASSGGLAGGPGETQYF.

Remarks on this clone: The same CDR3 can be traced to other DNA sequences in this sample. This chain uses TRBV7-9 with TRBJ2-1; TRBD2 agrees at 9 bases. V dropped 3 bases and J dropped 1; count of bases not matched to a gene: 1. The germline V gene encodes CDR1 SEHNR and CDR2 FQNEAQ (reference sequence). The CDR3 runs to 15 residues. The CDR3 loop reads CASSLGLASYNEQFF. DNA for the CDR3: TGTGCCAGCAGCTTGGGACTAGCATCCTACAATGAGCAGTTCTTC. Variable domain in full (rest from reference TRBV7-9 and TRBJ2-1): DTGVSQNPRHKITKRGQNVTFRCDPISEHNRLYWYRQTLGQGPEFLTYFQNEAQLEKSRLLSDRFSAERPKGSFSTLEIQRTEQGDSAMYLCASSLGLASYNEQFFGPGTRLTVL.

The chain is built from TRBV19 and TRBJ1-1; D is undetermined. This CDR3 is built from 12 residues. Deletions cut 9 bases from V and 0 bases from J, with 8 bases between. Germline V gene sequence: CDR1 LNHDA, CDR2 SQIVND (reference sequence). CDR3 nucleotide sequence: TGTGCCAGCTCACGAGTGAACACTGAAGCTTTCTTT. It codes for CASSRVNTEAFF. The full variable domain, its missing parts supplied by reference TRBV19 and TRBJ1-1, is DGGITQSPKYLFRKEGQNVTLSCEQNLNHDAMYWYRQDPGQGLRLIYYSQIVNDFQKGDIAEGYSVSREKKESFPLTVTSAQKNPTAFYLCASSRVNTEAFFGQGTRLTVV.

The V and J genes are TRBV28 and TRBJ1-2; D is uncertain. Germline-derived CDR1 and CDR2 are MDHEN and SYDVKM. This CDR3 contains 14 residues. V was shortened by 5 bases and J by 3 bases, with 13 bases between the two germline ends. CDR3 sequence reads: CASSLQAAYYGYTF. The CDR3 bases are TGTGCCAGCAGTCTCCAGGCTGCTTACTATGGCTACACCTTC.

CDR3: CASSIDRGAFYNEQFF. The CDR3 nucleotides are TGTGCCAGTAGTATAGACCGGGGAGCATTCTACAATGAGCAGTTCTTC. This rearrangement joins TRBV19 to TRBJ2-1, with D tentatively TRBD2 (5 bases). CDR1 is LNHDA, CDR2 SQIVND, per germline (reference sequence). The CDR3 sequence is 16 residues long. The V and J ends lost 0 bases and 3 bases respectively, with 12 bases between them. The full variable domain, completed using reference TRBV19 and TRBJ2-1, is DGGITQSPKYLFRKEGQNVTLSCEQNLNHDAMYWYRQDPGQGLRLIYYSQIVNDFQKGDIAEGYSVSREKKESFPLTVTSAQKNPTAFYLCASSIDRGAFYNEQFFGPGTRLTVL.

This chain joins TRBV5-1 and TRBJ1-4, with TRBD1 as a possible D gene (6 bases). The CDR3 totals 15 residues. The germline CDR1 and CDR2 sequences are SGHRS and YFSETQ. V lost 4 bases to trimming and J lost 8 bases, with 18 bases between them. In nucleotides, the CDR3 is TGCGCCAGCAGCAATGGACAGCCACTTGGGGAAAAACTGTTTTTT. This encodes CASSNGQPLGEKLFF. The full variable domain, completed using reference TRBV5-1 and TRBJ1-4, is KAGVTQTPRYLIKTRGQQVTLSCSPISGHRSVSWYQQTPGQGLQFLFEYFSETQRNKGNFPGRFSGRQFSNSRSEMNVSTLELGDSALYLCASSNGQPLGEKLFFGSGTQLSVL.

This chain connects TRBV6-5 to TRBJ1-2; TRBD1 might be the D (6 bases). Per germline, CDR1 MNHEY and CDR2 SVGAGI. The CDR3 runs to 15 residues. V lost 0 bases and J lost 1, with 9 bases in between. The CDR3 bases are TGTGCCAGCAGTTACTCAGGGGGGTATAACTATGGCTACACCTTC. This gives the protein CASSYSGGYNYGYTF.

This chain uses TRBV5-1 with TRBJ2-1; D is unclear. Trimming cost V 0 bases and J 7 bases, with 8 bases left between them. This CDR3 contains 13 residues. Germline values: CDR1 SGHRS, CDR2 YFSETQ. The CDR3 loop reads CASSLEFVNEQFF. DNA for the CDR3: TGCGCCAGCAGCTTGGAATTCGTAAATGAGCAGTTCTTC.

This chain links TRBV28 with TRBJ2-7; D perhaps matches TRBD1 (6 bases). Germline-derived CDR1 and CDR2 are MDHEN and SYDVKM. Trimming left V 6 bases short and J 6 bases short, with 9 bases between. The CDR3 consists of 11 residues. This CDR3 reads CASSHRAEQYF. In DNA form, the CDR3 reads TGTGCCAGCAGCCACAGGGCCGAGCAGTACTTC.

This chain connects TRBV10-3 to TRBJ1-2; D perhaps matches TRBD1 (5 bases). From germline, CDR1 is ENHRY and CDR2 SYGVKD. The ends were cut back, 11 bases at V and 2 bases at J, with 15 bases in the middle. The CDR3 is made up of 13 amino acids. The CDR3 reads CAHAGGDNYGYTF. CDR3 in DNA: TGTGCCCACGCCGGGGGGGACAACTATGGCTACACCTTC.

V and J are TRBV19 and TRBJ2-1; maybe TRBD1 (6 bases). Between the trimmed V and J ends, which lost 3 bases and 9 bases, there was a span of 12 bases. The CDR3 sequence is 13 residues long. Germline CDR1 is LNHDA and CDR2 is SQIVND (reference sequence). The CDR3 bases are TGTGCCAGTAGTATGTACAGGGTGGGTGAGCAGTTCTTC. Protein sequence: CASSMYRVGEQFF.

The rearrangement links TRBV5-1 to TRBJ1-2, with D possibly TRBD1 on 6 matching bases. V was cut by 0 bases and J by 0 bases, with 12 bases left in between. This CDR3 is built from 16 residues. The germline V gene has CDR1 SGHRS and CDR2 YFSETQ. The CDR3 DNA reads as TGCGCCAGCAGCTTGGCAGCGGACAGAACTAACTATGGCTACACCTTC. Its translation: CASSLAADRTNYGYTF. The entire variable domain, with the rest obtained from reference TRBV5-1 and TRBJ1-2, is as follows: KAGVTQTPRYLIKTRGQQVTLSCSPISGHRSVSWYQQTPGQGLQFLFEYFSETQRNKGNFPGRFSGRQFSNSRSEMNVSTLELGDSALYLCASSLAADRTNYGYTFGSGTRLTVV.

The count of this clone is one. The chain employs TRBV11-2 and TRBJ2-3; D is perhaps TRBD1 (5 bases). The CDR3 has 15 residues. Per germline, CDR1 SGHAT and CDR2 FQNNGV. V was pared by 8 bases and J by 6 bases, with 21 bases between. CDR3 residues: CASSRETVFWDTQYF. CDR3 nucleotides: TGTGCCAGCTCACGCGAGACAGTTTTCTGGGATACGCAGTATTTT.

The V gene is TRBV5-1, the J gene TRBJ2-3, with 7 positions matching TRBD2. Germline lookup yields CDR1 SGHRS and CDR2 YFSETQ. The CDR3 contains 17 residues. With V trimmed by 0 bases and J by 0 bases, 7 bases remained unmatched. As DNA, the CDR3 is TGCGCCAGCAGCTTGGTGGCTAGCGGAGTTAGCACAGATACGCAGTATTTT. This translates into CASSLVASGVSTDTQYF.

The rearrangement links TRBV7-9 to TRBJ2-4; 14 bases line up with TRBD2. The CDR3 length is 15 residues. From germline, CDR1 is SEHNR and CDR2 FQNEAQ (reference sequence). V shed 5 bases, J shed 6 bases, and the junction held 3 bases outside the gene matches. CDR3 coding DNA: TGTGCCAGCAGCCAAGGACTAGCGGGAGGAAACATTCAGTACTTC. It yields the protein CASSQGLAGGNIQYF.

Regarding this clone: At the DNA level, this CDR3 is encoded by other sequences in the same sample as well. The chain joins TRBV18 to TRBJ1-5; D may be TRBD1 (6 bases). CDR1 is KGHSH, CDR2 LQKENI, per germline. CDR3 length equals 13 residues. The V and J ends lost 6 bases and 4 bases respectively, with 10 bases between them. The CDR3 DNA reads as TGTGCCAGCTCTCCCGACAGGAATCAGCCCCAGCATTTT. Amino acids: CASSPDRNQPQHF.

CDR3 region: CASSPLGGEGTDTQYF. CDR3 nucleotide sequence: TGTGCCAGCAGCCCCCTAGGGGGAGAGGGCACAGATACGCAGTATTTT. The chain links TRBV7-6 to TRBJ2-3; possibly TRBD1 for D (6 bases). Trimming stripped 5 bases from V and 1 base from J, with 16 bases between. Germline CDR1 reads SGHVS; CDR2 reads FNYEAQ. CDR3 length: 16 residues.